This T cell receptor beta chain was found in a study of shared clonotypes between healthy human individuals. The data were produced by immunoSEQ multiplex PCR, yet TCRdb's version contains in-frame clones alone and is incomplete. The sample includes about 2.4 million clones, approximately 93% of them seen just once. Germline V gene lookup returns CDR1 LGHNA and CDR2 YSLEER. Trimming cost V 4 bases and J 2 bases; bases outside gene matches: 5. CDR3 size: 15 residues. The sample taken for sequencing was naive CD4+ T cells from PBMCs. Subset noted: CD45RA+ positively selected. V gene TRBV4-3 combines with J gene TRBJ2-7, with 10 bases lining up with TRBD1. This TCR derives from a man between 18 and 29 years old in good health. Some clones in this sample may be carry-over from other donors' samples. The CDR3 region is CASSRLGQGPYEQYF. In DNA, the CDR3 is TGCGCCAGCAGCCGCTTGGGACAGGGGCCCTACGAGCAGTACTTC.